The 24 T cell receptor beta chains reported below all come from one sample, sequenced in a study of blood T cell repertoires in COVID-19. The method was immunoSEQ multiplex PCR; TCRdb's version includes in-frame clones alone and lacks a portion of them. Of about 70,000 clones in the sample, approximately 80% were seen once. Sequenced sample: peripheral blood. The receptors originated from a woman of 80 years or more with active or convalescent COVID-19.

V usage is TRBV29-1 and J usage is TRBJ1-2; 7 bases align to TRBD1. The CDR3 sequence is 11 residues long. CDR1 and CDR2 (germline): SQVTM, ANQGSEA. V lost 5 bases and J lost 3; bases outside the gene matches: 0. The CDR3: CSVTGDYGYTF. CDR3 in DNA: TGCAGCGTTACAGGGGACTATGGCTACACCTTC.

In this sample, this clone turned up a few times. The rearrangement joins TRBV28 to TRBJ1-6; D is uncertain. The CDR3 is 16 amino acids. CDR1 is MDHEN and CDR2 is SYDVKM in the germline V gene. V lost 2 bases, J lost 9 bases, and 17 bases lay in between. The CDR3: CASSLTRGRNGSPLHF. For the CDR3, the DNA is TGTGCCAGCAGTTTAACCCGCGGTAGGAATGGTTCACCCCTCCACTTT.

CDR3 sequence: CASSPNGQGSRQDTQYF. In DNA form, the CDR3 reads TGTGCCAGCTCACCAAACGGACAGGGGTCAAGACAAGATACGCAGTATTTT. This chain joins TRBV18 and TRBJ2-3; TRBD1 aligns across 9 bases. The germline V gene encodes CDR1 KGHSH and CDR2 LQKENI. Trimming took 2 bases from V and 5 from J; bases not matched to a gene: 11. This CDR3 has 17 residues. The full variable domain, in which reference TRBV18 and TRBJ2-3 provide the parts outside the CDR3, is NAGVMQNPRHLVRRRGQEARLRCSPMKGHSHVYWYRQLPEEGLKFMVYLQKENIIDESGMPKERFSAEFPKEGPSILRIQQVVRGDSAAYFCASSPNGQGSRQDTQYFGPGTRLTVL.

In this sample, this clone turned up once. The chain employs TRBV27 and TRBJ2-7; D possibly corresponds to TRBD1 (7 bases). V lost 10 bases and J 0 bases, leaving 16 bases between the germline ends. Germline CDR1 and CDR2: MNHEY and SMNVEV (reference sequence). CDR3 length: 14 amino acids. CDR3 bases: TGTGCCACCAGGAGGGGGCCCTACTCCTACGAGCAGTACTTC. This sequence encodes CATRRGPYSYEQYF.

The gene calls are TRBV7-2 and TRBJ2-1, with 13 bases lining up with TRBD2. CDR3 length: 18 amino acids. Germline CDR1 is SGHTA and CDR2 is FQGNSA. J gave up 2 bases and V 5 bases, and 9 bases lay outside the gene matches. For the CDR3, the DNA is TGTGCCAGCAGCGCCCCCGGACTAGCGGGAGTTCCCTACAATGAGCAGTTCTTC. The encoded protein is CASSAPGLAGVPYNEQFF. Looking up the rest from reference TRBV7-2 and TRBJ2-1 gives the full variable domain: GAGVSQSPSNKVTEKGKDVELRCDPISGHTALYWYRQSLGQGLEFLIYFQGNSAPDKSGLPSDRFSAERTGGSVSTLTIQRTQQEDSAVYLCASSAPGLAGVPYNEQFFGPGTRLTVL.

This sequence joins TRBV28 and TRBJ2-1; 8 nucleotides line up with TRBD2. The CDR3 totals 16 residues. The J segment lost 2 bases and the V segment lost 6 bases, leaving 9 bases of the junction unmatched. The germline V gene encodes CDR1 MDHEN and CDR2 SYDVKM. CDR3 nucleotides: TGTGCCAGCAGACCCACTACAGCGGGAGCCTACAATGAGCAGTTCTTC. Protein sequence: CASRPTTAGAYNEQFF.

This clone was seen repeatedly, ten times or more. The chain recombines TRBV11-2 with TRBJ2-7; possible D gene TRBD1, 6 bases. V was pared by 5 bases and J by 3 bases, with 11 bases between. Germline CDR1 SGHAT, CDR2 FQNNGV. This CDR3 region has 13 residues. This CDR3 is CASSRPGVYEQYF. The CDR3 DNA is TGTGCCAGCAGCCGACCAGGGGTCTACGAGCAGTACTTC.

The rearrangement uses TRBV18 and TRBJ1-1; D is unresolved. Trimming pared 2 bases from V and 11 bases from J, leaving 15 bases between. The CDR3 is 13 amino acids. Germline V gives CDR1 KGHSH, CDR2 LQKENI. DNA for the CDR3: TGTGCCAGCTCACCAAACCGGGAGTTTCGGGCTTTCTTT. Encoded protein: CASSPNREFRAFF.

This clone was detected only a few times. This chain connects TRBV6-6 to TRBJ2-7; 9 nucleotides match TRBD1. CDR1 MNHNY and CDR2 SVGAGI come from the germline V gene (reference sequence). With 6 bases clipped from V and 5 bases from J, the junction kept 5 bases outside the gene matches. The CDR3 is 13 amino acids. For the CDR3, the DNA is TGTGCCAGCAGCAAGGGACAGGGCAACGAGCAGTACTTC. It encodes CASSKGQGNEQYF.

V is TRBV29-1 and J is TRBJ2-5, with TRBD2 as a possible D gene (5 bases). The V and J ends lost 4 bases and 13 bases respectively, with 16 bases between them. Germline values: CDR1 SQVTM, CDR2 ANQGSEA. The CDR3 length is 11 residues. CDR3 coding DNA: TGCAGCGTTGGGACTTCTGGACGGCGGTACTTC. It encodes CSVGTSGRRYF. The full variable domain, with the rest looked up from reference TRBV29-1 and TRBJ2-5, is SAVISQKPSRDICQRGTSLTIQCQVDSQVTMMFWYRQQPGQSLTLIATANQGSEATYESGFVIDKFPISRPNLTFSTLTVSNMSPEDSSIYLCSVGTSGRRYFGPGTRLLVL.

V is TRBV30 and J is TRBJ1-2; 9 bases are a match to TRBD1. With V trimmed by 4 bases and J by 4 bases, 7 bases remained unmatched. Germline CDR1 and CDR2: GTSNPN and SVGIG (reference sequence). CDR3 length: 14 residues. The CDR3 protein is CAWTTGGGGYGYTF. The CDR3 DNA reads TGTGCCTGGACTACAGGGGGCGGAGGCTATGGCTACACCTTC.

The chain employs TRBV4-3 and TRBJ1-2; D is perhaps TRBD1 (5 bases). The CDR3 spans 15 residues. Germline lookup yields CDR1 LGHNA and CDR2 YSLEER. V was pared by 1 base and J by 4 bases, with 13 bases between. The CDR3 DNA reads as TGCGCCAGCAGCCAAGGGGGCTGGGGCCCCTATGGCTACACCTTC. This encodes CASSQGGWGPYGYTF.

V gene TRBV19 combines with J gene TRBJ2-3, with 9 bases aligning to TRBD2. CDR1 LNHDA and CDR2 SQIVND come from the germline V gene (reference sequence). This CDR3 is built from 15 residues. V shed 8 bases and J 1 base; nucleotides not matched to a gene: 7. The CDR3, as DNA: TGTGCCAGTGGAACGAAGCGGGGGGGCACAGATACGCAGTATTTT. Its translation: CASGTKRGGTDTQYF. The whole variable domain, remainder taken from reference TRBV19 and TRBJ2-3, is DGGITQSPKYLFRKEGQNVTLSCEQNLNHDAMYWYRQDPGQGLRLIYYSQIVNDFQKGDIAEGYSVSREKKESFPLTVTSAQKNPTAFYLCASGTKRGGTDTQYFGPGTRLTVL.

This clone has a single count. The CDR3 reads CAIFEVRQPDRGYTF. The CDR3, as DNA: TGTGCCATCTTTGAGGTCCGGCAGCCGGATCGGGGCTACACCTTC. The chain couples TRBV10-3 to TRBJ1-2; unclear D gene. V was shortened by 8 bases and J by 8 bases, with 24 bases between the two germline ends. Germline CDR1 ENHRY, CDR2 SYGVKD. The CDR3 extends over 15 amino acids.

The V and J genes are TRBV7-2 and TRBJ1-2, with D perhaps TRBD1 (5 bases). V was pared by 0 bases and J by 0 bases, with 5 bases between. This CDR3 contains 14 residues. Germline V gene lookup returns CDR1 SGHTA and CDR2 FQGNSA. CDR3 protein: CASSLAGANYGYTF. The DNA for the CDR3 is TGTGCCAGCAGCTTAGCAGGGGCTAACTATGGCTACACCTTC.

J is TRBJ2-5 and V is TRBV24-1; maybe TRBD2 (5 bases). Germline CDR1 and CDR2: KGHDR and SFDVKD. Trimming took off 10 bases at V and 4 bases at J, with 15 bases between the two ends. This CDR3 region has 13 residues. The CDR3 DNA sequence: TGTGCCACTGGGTCGAGGGCCGGAGAGACCCAGTACTTC. Its protein product is CATGSRAGETQYF.

The gene calls are TRBV7-2 and TRBJ2-7, with TRBD2 matching over 11 bases. The CDR3 consists of 18 residues. CDR1 is SGHTA, CDR2 FQGNSA, per germline. Losses at the gene ends were 2 bases for V and 3 bases for J; bases not matched to a gene: 12. The CDR3 sequence: CASSLIGLAGGTNYEQYF. For the CDR3, the DNA is TGTGCCAGCAGCTTAATTGGGTTAGCGGGGGGGACAAACTACGAGCAGTACTTC.

The V gene is TRBV5-1, the J gene TRBJ1-4; tentative D call: TRBD1 (6 bases). This CDR3 contains 14 residues. Trimming shortened V by 0 bases and J by 7 bases, and 10 bases separated the two germline ends. Germline V CDR1 and CDR2: SGHRS, YFSETQ. The CDR3 coding sequence is TGCGCCAGCAGCTTGGGACAGGAGGTTGAAAAACTGTTTTTT. It encodes CASSLGQEVEKLFF.

V is TRBV6-2 or TRBV6-3 and J is TRBJ2-7; 9 positions match TRBD2. There are 20 residues in the CDR3. J lost 3 bases, V lost 0 bases, and 18 bases had no gene match. The V gene's germline CDR1 is MNHEY and CDR2 SVGEGT. The CDR3 reads CASSYSPGQSWTSAIYEQYF. For the CDR3, the DNA is TGTGCCAGCAGTTACTCACCGGGACAGAGTTGGACTAGCGCAATCTACGAGCAGTACTTC.

This clone turned up a few times. The rearrangement joins TRBV3-1 (or the pseudogene TRBV3-2) to TRBJ2-7, with 7 bases identical to TRBD2. Germline loops: CDR1 LGHDT, CDR2 YNNKEL (reference sequence). V lost 1 base, J lost 2 bases, and 14 bases stayed unmatched. The CDR3 covers 18 residues. The CDR3 is CASSQGPRTRDYPYEQYF. In nucleotides, the CDR3 is TGTGCCAGCAGCCAAGGCCCTCGGACCCGGGACTACCCCTACGAGCAGTACTTC.

The rearrangement joins TRBV7-2 to TRBJ2-1; 10 bases match TRBD2. J was trimmed by 8 bases and V by 0 bases; bases with no gene match: 4. The CDR3 loop spans 15 amino acids. The germline gives CDR1 SGHTA, CDR2 FQGNSA. The DNA for the CDR3 is TGTGCCAGCAGCTTAGCGGGACTAGCGCTGGATGAGCAGTTCTTC. The encoded protein is CASSLAGLALDEQFF.

This clone occurred once. CDR3 DNA: TGTGCCAGCAGCTTATCCGGTTATGAGCAGTACTTC. Its translation is CASSLSGYEQYF. V is TRBV7-8 and J is TRBJ2-7; D is unresolved. The ends were cut back, 2 bases at V and 7 bases at J, with 9 bases in the middle. CDR3 length equals 12 residues. Per the germline V gene, CDR1 is SGHVS and CDR2 is FQNEAQ. The variable domain in full, with the rest retrieved from reference TRBV7-8 and TRBJ2-7, is GAGVSQSPRYKVAKRGQDVALRCDPISGHVSLFWYQQALGQGPEFLTYFQNEAQLDKSGLPSDRFFAERPEGSVSTLKIQRTQQEDSAVYLCASSLSGYEQYFGPGTRLTVT.

The chain is built from TRBV18 and TRBJ1-6; D uncertain. The V end lost 2 bases, the J end lost 6 bases, and 11 bases lay between the germline ends. The CDR3 consists of 15 residues. Germline V CDR1 and CDR2: KGHSH, LQKENI. The CDR3 protein is CASSPALAVNSPLHF. The CDR3 nucleotides read TGTGCCAGCTCACCAGCTTTGGCGGTTAATTCACCCCTCCACTTT.

This rearrangement joins TRBV3-1 (or the pseudogene TRBV3-2) to TRBJ2-1, with 7 nucleotides matching TRBD1. J lost 5 bases, V lost 3 bases, and 7 bases had no gene match. From germline, CDR1 is LGHDT and CDR2 YNNKEL (reference sequence). This CDR3 contains 15 residues. The CDR3 here is CASSQRQGSNNEQFF. CDR3 bases: TGTGCCAGCAGCCAGAGACAGGGATCGAACAATGAGCAGTTCTTC.